The clone carrying this TCR beta chain was found once. CDR1 and CDR2 (germline): SEHNR, FQNEAQ (reference sequence). The CDR3 is 13 residues long. The V gene lost 5 bases and the J gene lost 5 bases, with 10 bases spanning the gap. Some clones are missing from TCRdb's copy, which holds only in-frame ones; the method was immunoSEQ multiplex PCR. This sample has about 78,000 clones, with about 85% found just once. These data originate in a study of T cell responses to AZD1222 COVID-19 vaccine. Whole-study context: Second-dose intervals of approximately 4 or approximately 12 weeks were pooled.

The chain joins TRBV7-9 to TRBJ2-1; perhaps TRBD1 as D (6 bases). The input for sequencing was peripheral blood, taken on day 0 of AZD1222 vaccination. The clonotype comes from an adult in good health. CDR3 sequence reads: CASSTQGNNEQFF. CDR3 sequence (DNA): TGTGCCAGCAGCACCCAGGGGAACAATGAGCAGTTCTTC.